The 5 T cell receptor beta chains below were found in one sample sequenced in a study of T cell changes during pregnancy in multiple sclerosis. TCRdb's copy holds only in-frame clones and misses some; the assay was immunoSEQ multiplex PCR. The table has just under 80,000 clones, around 93% seen once. Material: peripheral blood, obtained in the second trimester of pregnancy. These receptors were taken from a female donor in good health, enrolled as a control in a pregnancy study.

The chain is built from TRBV5-1 and TRBJ1-3; TRBD1 agrees at 9 bases. Germline V gene data show CDR1 as SGHRS and CDR2 as YFSETQ. V was pared by 4 bases and J by 8 bases, with 16 bases of the junction left unmatched. The CDR3 totals 17 residues. CDR3 region: CASSNDPPGQGRDTIYF. The DNA of the CDR3 is TGCGCCAGCAGCAACGACCCTCCGGGACAGGGAAGGGACACCATATATTTT.

The V and J genes are TRBV9 and TRBJ1-3, with D possibly matching TRBD1 (6 bases). Per the germline V gene, CDR1 is SGDLS and CDR2 is YYNGEE. The CDR3 sequence is 16 residues long. The V end lost 4 bases, the J end lost 4 bases, and 18 bases lay between the germline ends. CDR3 residues: CASSSGTTSRGNTIYF. Written as DNA, the CDR3 is TGTGCCAGCAGCTCCGGGACAACTTCGAGAGGAAACACCATATATTTT. Looking up the rest from reference TRBV9 and TRBJ1-3 gives the full variable domain: DSGVTQTPKHLITATGQRVTLRCSPRSGDLSVYWYQQSLDQGLQFLIQYYNGEERAKGNILERFSAQQFPDLHSELNLSSLELGDSALYFCASSSGTTSRGNTIYFGEGSWLTVV.

This sequence joins TRBV19 and TRBJ1-1, with a possible D match to TRBD1 (6 bases). The V end was cut by 7 bases, the J end by 4 bases, with 16 bases between. CDR3 length equals 14 residues. Germline CDR1 and CDR2: LNHDA and SQIVND (reference sequence). CDR3 in amino acids: CASTFGQTSTEAFF. Here the CDR3 DNA reads TGTGCCAGTACCTTCGGACAGACCAGCACTGAAGCTTTCTTT.

The rearrangement links TRBV5-1 to TRBJ2-1; 10 bases map to TRBD1. Germline CDR1 and CDR2: SGHRS and YFSETQ. The ends lost 3 bases at V and 6 bases at J; junction bases unmatched: 6. This CDR3 is built from 15 residues. CDR3 coding DNA: TGCGCCAGCAGCTCCCGGGACAGGGGAGCCAATGAGCAGTTCTTC. Its translation: CASSSRDRGANEQFF. Based on the CDR3 plus reference TRBV5-1 and TRBJ2-1, the full variable domain is KAGVTQTPRYLIKTRGQQVTLSCSPISGHRSVSWYQQTPGQGLQFLFEYFSETQRNKGNFPGRFSGRQFSNSRSEMNVSTLELGDSALYLCASSSRDRGANEQFFGPGTRLTVL.

The gene calls are TRBV7-3 and TRBJ2-5, with TRBD2 identical over 9 bases. The CDR3 sequence is 16 residues long. Germline V CDR1 and CDR2: SGHTA, FQGTGA. Trimming cost V 3 bases and J 4 bases; bases outside gene matches: 9. DNA of the CDR3: TGTGCCAGCAGCTTCATGGGATCGCGGGGGGGAGAGACCCAGTACTTC. Protein sequence: CASSFMGSRGGETQYF.